This T cell receptor (beta chain) was observed in a study of T cells expressing NK-cell markers. In the study overall: It was from sorted CD3+CD56+NKG2C+, CD3+CD56+NKG2C- and CD3+CD56-NKG2C+ T cells that TCR beta repertoires came. Seven sequenced donors out of eight were HCMV-seropositive, one seronegative.

Worth noting for this clonotype: Its target is not known.

5'RACE template switching built TCR beta cDNA with unique molecular identifiers. TCRdb re-called the 5' RACE reads and catalogs CDR3 proteins one per entry, DNA excluded. This repertoire includes 200,000 to 300,000 distinct CDR3 sequences. The CDR3 spans 16 residues. The V gene's germline CDR1 is SGHRS and CDR2 YFSETQ. The study's findings and limits: Top CD8+ clonotypes included the dominant CD3+CD56+NKG2C+ clonotypes in roughly 6 donors.

This sequence joins TRBV5-1 and TRBJ2-7; TCRdb selects TRBD1, and the lack of DNA leaves this call unchecked. The source is a woman between 18 and 70 years old in good health. What was sequenced was blood T cells: a sorted CD56 or NKG2C T cell subset, CD4+ or CD8+ T cells, or bulk PBMC T cells (not recorded which). CDR3 protein: CASSLGGDRNPYEQYF.